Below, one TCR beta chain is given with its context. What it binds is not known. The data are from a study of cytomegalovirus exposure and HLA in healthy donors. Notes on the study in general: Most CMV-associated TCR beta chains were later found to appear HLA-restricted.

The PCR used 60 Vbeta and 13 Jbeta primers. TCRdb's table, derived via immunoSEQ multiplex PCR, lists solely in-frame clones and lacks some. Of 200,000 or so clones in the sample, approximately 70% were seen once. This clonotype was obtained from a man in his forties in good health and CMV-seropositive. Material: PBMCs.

CDR3 sequence: CASSISGGRSIDTQYF. DNA for the CDR3: TGTGCCAGCAGCATTAGCGGGGGCCGGAGTATAGATACGCAGTATTTT. The V call is TRBV7-8, the J call TRBJ2-3, with 9 nucleotides matching TRBD2. V shed 5 bases and J 5 bases; nucleotides not matched to a gene: 11. CDR1 is SGHVS, CDR2 FQNEAQ, per germline. The CDR3 totals 16 residues.